Listed below are T cell receptor beta chains from one sample, sequenced in a study of T cell repertoires in cytomegalovirus infection. TCRdb used MiXCR to reprocess the reads, holding one entry per CDR3 protein. This sample has about 340,000 distinct CDR3 sequences, with just under 30% found just once. These receptors' antigens are unknown. The source material was cultured PBMCs, sampled from culture after CMV antigen stimulation. The receptors come from a human donor in good health (CMV status not recorded). Some clones in this sample may be carry-over from other donors' samples. Both conserved end residues are part of each CDR3. A D gene is named only where the DNA matches it firmly.

D gene,J gene,V gene,CDR3 protein
TRBD1,TRBJ1-1,TRBV20-1,CSARQGARDTEAFF
NA,TRBJ1-4,TRBV6-1,CASNRQPNEKLFF
NA,TRBJ1-1,TRBV29-1,CSVHGRASNTEAFF
TRBD2,TRBJ2-1,TRBV18,CASSPSRGSGSDEQFF
NA,TRBJ2-2,TRBV15,CATSRPRTPVVMNTGELFF
NA,TRBJ1-1,TRBV19,CASKQYLNTEAFF
NA,TRBJ1-5,TRBV19,CASSPTSNQPQHF
TRBD1,TRBJ1-2,TRBV7-8,CASSLEGQNYGYTF
TRBD1,TRBJ2-1,TRBV7-6,CASSLLVGQGDNEQFF
TRBD1,TRBJ1-1,TRBV5-6,CASSATGELGAEAFF
TRBD1,TRBJ2-1,TRBV12-3/TRBV12-4,CASSLGQGRYHEQFF
NA,TRBJ1-1,TRBV19,CASSMDRRMNTEAFF
TRBD1,TRBJ1-5,TRBV7-9,CASSWDRNQPQHF
NA,TRBJ2-5,TRBV5-1,CASSPEGEETQYF
TRBD2,TRBJ2-1,TRBV20-1,CSARLAGGYDEQFF
NA,TRBJ1-1,TRBV5-3,CASSLINQGATEAFF
NA,TRBJ1-4,TRBV7-4,CASSPPGTGNEKLFF
TRBD2,TRBJ2-1,TRBV7-2,CASSLGWEGLNYNEQFF
NA,TRBJ2-7,TRBV18,CASSLTGDRTDEQYF
NA,TRBJ2-1,TRBV20-1,CSAVAASVGNEQFF
TRBD1,TRBJ2-2,TRBV19,CASRTLGQGKELFF
NA,TRBJ1-6,TRBV10-3,CAISVLGGRDNSPLHF
NA,TRBJ2-3,TRBV6-6,CASKSSHTDTQYF
NA,TRBJ1-5,TRBV4-2,CASSQDGGQGSQPQHF
NA,TRBJ2-3,TRBV19,CASSIDGVDTQYF
NA,TRBJ2-1,TRBV6-6,CASSYSTYNEQFF
NA,TRBJ1-1,TRBV27,CASSPWRGPNTEAFF
NA,TRBJ2-1,TRBV12-3/TRBV12-4,CASSTGLYNEQFF
NA,TRBJ2-3,TRBV6-6,CASSYLRSSTDTQYF
TRBD2,TRBJ2-1,TRBV5-1,CASSITSGRRNEQFF
NA,TRBJ1-5,TRBV18,CASSPVQGQPQHF
NA,TRBJ1-1,TRBV5-1,CASTLAVNTEAFF
TRBD2,TRBJ2-1,TRBV7-3,CASRSGLAGVNEQFF
NA,TRBJ1-6,TRBV7-2,CASTPGRSGSNSPLHF
TRBD2,TRBJ2-5,TRBV19,CASSIDAGLAGQETQYF
NA,TRBJ2-7,TRBV28,CAISPEGLYEQYF
TRBD1,TRBJ1-2,TRBV9,CASSVGAGTGGVGYTF
NA,TRBJ2-7,TRBV4-3,CASSLGYARSYEQYF
NA,TRBJ2-5,TRBV10-3,CAISQGRETQYF
NA,TRBJ2-5,TRBV7-7,CASSLLSDRETQYF
TRBD2,TRBJ2-6,TRBV12-3/TRBV12-4,CASSPTSGGASGANVLTF
NA,TRBJ2-7,TRBV9,CASSVDVGGWSSYEQYF
TRBD1,TRBJ1-6,TRBV5-4,CASSASGTGDSPLHF
TRBD1,TRBJ2-1,TRBV7-3,CASSFRQGIYNEQFF
NA,TRBJ1-5,TRBV10-3,CAISESKVEPQHF
TRBD2,TRBJ2-1,TRBV11-2,CASSLLLAGVGNEQFF